The 11 T cell receptor beta chains below were found in one sample sequenced in a study of blood T cell repertoires in COVID-19. This table comes from immunoSEQ multiplex PCR, and its TCRdb copy is limited to in-frame clones, with some not included. Among around 400,000 clones listed, more than 70% were seen once. Sequences were obtained from PBMCs or T cells enriched from blood (not recorded which). All receptors derive from a woman under 30 who had been exposed to COVID-19.

The chain uses TRBV28 and TRBJ1-5; TRBD1 aligns across 9 bases. Germline CDR1 MDHEN, CDR2 SYDVKM. The CDR3 spans 12 residues. This CDR3 is CAGRTGVQPQHF. The DNA of the CDR3 is TGTGCTGGACGGACAGGGGTACAGCCCCAGCATTTT.

There are a few counts of this clone. This chain uses TRBV5-5 with TRBJ1-5, with D unclear. V was cut by 1 base and J by 3 bases, with 8 bases left in between. Germline CDR1 and CDR2: SGHKS and YYEKEE (reference sequence). The CDR3 runs to 14 residues. The CDR3 bases are TGTGCCAGCAGCTTGTCTCGGGACAATCAGCCCCAGCATTTT. Residues: CASSLSRDNQPQHF.

The V and J genes are TRBV10-3 and TRBJ1-1, with TRBD1 matching over 11 bases. V lost 3 bases to trimming and J lost 4 bases; unmatched junction nucleotides: 10. CDR3 length: 17 residues. CDR1 is ENHRY, CDR2 SYGVKD, per germline. CDR3 amino acids: CAISDRTGGTLGTEAFF. In DNA, the CDR3 is TGTGCCATCAGTGACCGGACAGGGGGCACCCTGGGCACTGAAGCTTTCTTT.

V is TRBV19 and J is TRBJ2-1, with 9 bases matching TRBD1. Germline CDR1 reads LNHDA; CDR2 reads SQIVND (reference sequence). The CDR3 contains 18 residues. Unmatched junction bases numbered 14, after V lost 5 bases and J lost 3 bases. CDR3 in DNA: TGTGCCAGTAGTGTGGCCCCCCCAAGACAGGGGGGCTACAATGAGCAGTTCTTC. Amino acids: CASSVAPPRQGGYNEQFF.

The DNA of the CDR3 is TGTGCCAGCAGCTTACGCGGAGGAAAACTGTTTTTT. This encodes CASSLRGGKLFF. This rearrangement joins TRBV5-6 to TRBJ1-4; D gene unclear. Trimming pared 2 bases from V and 10 bases from J, leaving 9 bases between. CDR1 and CDR2 from the germline V gene are SGHDT and YYEEEE. The CDR3 covers 12 residues.

The genes are TRBV20-1 and TRBJ1-2; no definite D call. The V gene lost 1 base and the J gene lost 6 bases, with 3 bases spanning the gap. The CDR3 has 10 residues. Germline-derived CDR1 and CDR2 are DFQATT and SNEGSKA (reference sequence). Here the CDR3 reads CSARADGYTF. CDR3 DNA sequence: TGCAGTGCTAGAGCAGATGGCTACACCTTC.

This clone was counted a single time. The gene calls are TRBV19 and TRBJ1-1, with TRBD1 identical over 8 bases. Germline CDR1 is LNHDA and CDR2 is SQIVND (reference sequence). V lost 7 bases and J lost 7; bases outside the gene matches: 14. The CDR3 sequence is 15 residues long. CDR3 nucleotides: TGTGCCAGTACCTTTGCTCAGGGGGCGATTGATGAAGCTTTCTTT. As protein: CASTFAQGAIDEAFF.

The genes are TRBV28 and TRBJ1-2; D is undetermined. Germline CDR1 MDHEN, CDR2 SYDVKM. Deletions cut 4 bases from V and 6 bases from J, with 6 bases between. This CDR3 has 11 amino acids. Here the CDR3 reads CASSYGDGYTF. CDR3 sequence (DNA): TGTGCCAGCAGTTACGGAGATGGCTACACCTTC.

The gene calls are TRBV27 and TRBJ2-1; 13 bases line up with TRBD2. The CDR3 contains 20 residues. Trimming cost V 2 bases and J 0 bases; bases outside gene matches: 10. Germline CDR1 and CDR2: MNHEY and SMNVEV (reference sequence). The CDR3 DNA reads as TGTGCCAGCAGTTTAGGACTAGCGGGGGAGGGGGGAAGCTCCTACAATGAGCAGTTCTTC. Translated, it gives CASSLGLAGEGGSSYNEQFF.

The V call is TRBV7-8, the J call TRBJ1-6, with D unclear. The V gene's germline CDR1 is SGHVS and CDR2 FQNEAQ. The CDR3 runs 18 residues. Trimming shortened V by 5 bases and J by 0 bases, and 17 bases separated the two germline ends. The CDR3 protein is CASSHQAGRSSYNSPLHF. In DNA form, the CDR3 reads TGTGCCAGCAGCCACCAGGCGGGCAGAAGCTCCTATAATTCACCCCTCCACTTT.

The CDR3: CASSQNGNYGYTF. CDR3 nucleotides: TGTGCCAGCAGCCAGAACGGGAACTATGGCTACACCTTC. V usage is TRBV11-1 and J usage is TRBJ1-2; D unclear. From germline, CDR1 is SGHAT and CDR2 FQDESV (reference sequence). Between the trimmed V and J ends, which lost 5 bases and 2 bases, there was a span of 9 bases. CDR3 size: 13 residues.